This T cell receptor (beta chain) was retrieved from a study of CD8 T cells in ankylosing spondylitis. General study results and limits: Earlier authors reported some of these motif variants in reactive arthritis synovial fluid and blood. A motif in TCR beta, a set of roughly eight highly homologous variants, appeared characteristic of ankylosing spondylitis blood.

This clonotype was detected ten times or more. No antigen is known for it. In making TCR beta libraries, quantitative 5'-RACE with molecular barcodes was used. Each CDR3 protein is one row after TCRdb ran MiXCR on the 5' RACE reads. Of under 250,000 distinct CDR3 sequences listed, around a quarter were seen once; the top ten hold about 7%. The CDR3 runs 16 residues. V gave up 5 bases and J gave up 5 bases, with 19 bases separating them. CDR1 is SGHDN, CDR2 FVKESK, per germline. The TCR was taken from a male donor with ankylosing spondylitis or in good health (not recorded which). Material: blood, either unsorted or a sorted T cell fraction (not recorded which). V and J are TRBV14 and TRBJ2-1, with D perhaps TRBD1 (5 bases). CDR3 amino acids: CASSFRTGQINNEQFF. Here the CDR3 DNA reads TGTGCCAGCAGCTTTAGAACAGGTCAGATCAACAATGAGCAGTTCTTC.